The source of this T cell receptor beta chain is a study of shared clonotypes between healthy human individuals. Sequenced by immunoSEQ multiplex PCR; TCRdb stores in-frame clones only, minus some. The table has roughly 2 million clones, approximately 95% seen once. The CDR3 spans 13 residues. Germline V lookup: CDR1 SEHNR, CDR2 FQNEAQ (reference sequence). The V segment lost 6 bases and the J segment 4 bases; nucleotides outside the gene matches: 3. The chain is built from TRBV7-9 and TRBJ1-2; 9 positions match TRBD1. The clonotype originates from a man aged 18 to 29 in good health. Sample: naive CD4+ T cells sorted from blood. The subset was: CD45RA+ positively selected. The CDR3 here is CASRSGQGYGYTF. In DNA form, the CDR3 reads TGTGCCAGCAGATCGGGACAGGGCTATGGCTACACCTTC.